This TCR beta chain originates from a study of shared clonotypes between healthy human individuals. General observations from the study: Only blood was sampled; tissue repertoires likely differ. The sharing of roughly 5% of naive CD4 clonotypes was seen across several donors. Clonotype sharing among donors was expected to depend on sequencing depth.

Germline V gene lookup returns CDR1 MNHNY and CDR2 SVGAGI (reference sequence). With 6 bases removed from V and 3 bases from J, the gap between germline ends came to 17 bases. This CDR3 region has 15 residues. Only CD45RO-negative cells positively selected for CCR7 counted as naive CD8 cells, so terminally differentiated effector memory CD45RA+ cells were excluded. HIV-negative, healthy adults without recent acute infections or vaccinations were the donors. This clone was seen only once. The antigen is unknown. The data were produced by immunoSEQ multiplex PCR, yet TCRdb's version contains in-frame clones alone and is incomplete. The sample shows 550,000 to 600,000 clones, more than 95% of them seen only once.

The material sequenced was naive CD8+ T cells sorted from blood. The rearrangement uses TRBV6-6 and TRBJ1-1; no definite D call. This TCR was sampled from a young man in good health. The CDR3 loop is CASSPEPDGYTEAFF. The CDR3 DNA follows: TGTGCCAGCAGCCCCGAACCGGACGGATACACTGAAGCTTTCTTT.